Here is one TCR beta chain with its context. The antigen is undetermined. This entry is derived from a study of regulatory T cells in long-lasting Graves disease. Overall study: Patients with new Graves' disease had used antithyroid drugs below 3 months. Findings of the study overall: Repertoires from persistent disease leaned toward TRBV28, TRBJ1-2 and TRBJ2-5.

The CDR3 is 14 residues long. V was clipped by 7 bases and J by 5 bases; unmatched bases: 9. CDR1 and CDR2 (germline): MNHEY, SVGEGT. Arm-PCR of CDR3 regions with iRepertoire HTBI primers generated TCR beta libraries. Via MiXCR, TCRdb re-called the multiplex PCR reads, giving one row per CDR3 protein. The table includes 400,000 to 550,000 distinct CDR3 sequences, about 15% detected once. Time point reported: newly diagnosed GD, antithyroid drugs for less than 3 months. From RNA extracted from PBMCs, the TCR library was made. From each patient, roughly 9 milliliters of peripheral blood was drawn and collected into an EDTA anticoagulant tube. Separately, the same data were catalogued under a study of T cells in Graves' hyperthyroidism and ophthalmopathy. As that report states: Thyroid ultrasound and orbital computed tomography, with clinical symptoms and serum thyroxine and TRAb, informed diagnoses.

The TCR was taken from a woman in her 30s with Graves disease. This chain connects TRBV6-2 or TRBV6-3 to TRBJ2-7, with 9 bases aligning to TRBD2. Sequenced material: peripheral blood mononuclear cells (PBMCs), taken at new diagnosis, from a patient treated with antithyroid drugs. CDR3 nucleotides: TGTGCCAGCATCCCAGCGGGAGGAAGTAACGAGCAGTACTTC. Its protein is CASIPAGGSNEQYF.